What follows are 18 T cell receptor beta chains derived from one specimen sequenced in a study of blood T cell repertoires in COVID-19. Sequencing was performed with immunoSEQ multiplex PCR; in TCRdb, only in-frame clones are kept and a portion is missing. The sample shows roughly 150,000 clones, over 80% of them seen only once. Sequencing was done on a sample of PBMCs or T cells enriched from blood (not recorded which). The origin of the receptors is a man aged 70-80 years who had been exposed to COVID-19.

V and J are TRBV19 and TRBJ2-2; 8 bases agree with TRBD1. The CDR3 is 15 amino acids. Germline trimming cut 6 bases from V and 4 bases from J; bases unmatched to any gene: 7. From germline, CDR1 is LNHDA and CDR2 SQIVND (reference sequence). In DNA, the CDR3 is TGTGCCAGTAGGCCCCAGGGGGCGAGCACCGGGGAGCTGTTTTTT. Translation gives CASRPQGASTGELFF. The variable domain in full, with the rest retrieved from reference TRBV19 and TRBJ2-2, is DGGITQSPKYLFRKEGQNVTLSCEQNLNHDAMYWYRQDPGQGLRLIYYSQIVNDFQKGDIAEGYSVSREKKESFPLTVTSAQKNPTAFYLCASRPQGASTGELFFGEGSRLTVL.

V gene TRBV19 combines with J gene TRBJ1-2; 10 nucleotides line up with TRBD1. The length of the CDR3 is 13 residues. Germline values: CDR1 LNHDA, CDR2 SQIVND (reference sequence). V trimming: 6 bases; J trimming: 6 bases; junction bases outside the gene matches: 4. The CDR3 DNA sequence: TGTGCCAGTAGGATGGACAGGGGGGATGGCTACACCTTC. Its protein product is CASRMDRGDGYTF.

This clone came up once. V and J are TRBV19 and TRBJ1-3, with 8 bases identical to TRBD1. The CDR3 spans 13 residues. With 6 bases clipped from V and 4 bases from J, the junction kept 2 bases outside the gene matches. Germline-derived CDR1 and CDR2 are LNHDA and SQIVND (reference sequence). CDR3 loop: CASSRGPGNTIYF. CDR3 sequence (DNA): TGTGCCAGTAGCAGGGGGCCGGGAAACACCATATATTTT.

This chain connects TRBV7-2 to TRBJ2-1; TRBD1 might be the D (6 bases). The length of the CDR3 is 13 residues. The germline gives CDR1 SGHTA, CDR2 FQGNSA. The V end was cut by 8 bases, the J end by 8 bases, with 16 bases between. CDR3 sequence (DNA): TGTGCCAGCGGAGGACAGTCCGGGGATGAGCAGTTCTTC. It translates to CASGGQSGDEQFF.

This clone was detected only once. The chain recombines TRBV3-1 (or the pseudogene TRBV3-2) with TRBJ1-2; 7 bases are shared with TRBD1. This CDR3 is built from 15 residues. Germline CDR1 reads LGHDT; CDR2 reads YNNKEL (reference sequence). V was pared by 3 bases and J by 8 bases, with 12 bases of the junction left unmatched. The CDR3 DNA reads TGTGCCAGCAGCCAGCGACAGGGCGTTTCGTCCGGCTACACCTTC. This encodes CASSQRQGVSSGYTF.

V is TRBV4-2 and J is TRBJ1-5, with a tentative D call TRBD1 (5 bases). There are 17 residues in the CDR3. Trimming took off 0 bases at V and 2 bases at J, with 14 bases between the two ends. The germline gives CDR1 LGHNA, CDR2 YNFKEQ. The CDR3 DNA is TGTGCCAGCAGCCAAGAGTTGCGGCAGGGTGGCAATCAGCCCCAGCATTTT. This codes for CASSQELRQGGNQPQHF.

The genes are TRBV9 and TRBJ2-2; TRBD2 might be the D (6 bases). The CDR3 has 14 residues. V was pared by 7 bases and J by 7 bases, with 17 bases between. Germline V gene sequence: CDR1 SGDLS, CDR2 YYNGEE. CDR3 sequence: CASGPGPGDGELFF. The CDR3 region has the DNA TGTGCCAGCGGACCGGGCCCGGGGGACGGGGAGCTGTTTTTT.

The CDR3 nucleotides read TGTGCCAGCAGTGGAGGCGGCCCACCCTACGAGCAGTACTTC. Protein sequence: CASSGGGPPYEQYF. This chain uses TRBV25-1 with TRBJ2-7, with no clear D. Germline V gives CDR1 MGHDK, CDR2 SYGVNS. V lost 4 bases and J lost 2, with 12 bases in between. CDR3 length: 14 amino acids.

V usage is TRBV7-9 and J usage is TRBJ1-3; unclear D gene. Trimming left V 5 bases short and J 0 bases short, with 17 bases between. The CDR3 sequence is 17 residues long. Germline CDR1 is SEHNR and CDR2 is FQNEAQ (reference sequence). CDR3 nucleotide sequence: TGTGCCAGCAGCGACGGGTCAGCCGAACACTCTGGAAACACCATATATTTT. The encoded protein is CASSDGSAEHSGNTIYF. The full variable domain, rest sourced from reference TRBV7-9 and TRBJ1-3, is DTGVSQNPRHKITKRGQNVTFRCDPISEHNRLYWYRQTLGQGPEFLTYFQNEAQLEKSRLLSDRFSAERPKGSFSTLEIQRTEQGDSAMYLCASSDGSAEHSGNTIYFGEGSWLTVV.

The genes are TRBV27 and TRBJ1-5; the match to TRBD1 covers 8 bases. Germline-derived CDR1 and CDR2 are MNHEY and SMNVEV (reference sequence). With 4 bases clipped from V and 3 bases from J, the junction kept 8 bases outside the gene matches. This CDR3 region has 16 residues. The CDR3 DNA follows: TGTGCCAGCAGTTCGCTGGGGACAGGCACCAATCAGCCCCAGCATTTT. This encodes CASSSLGTGTNQPQHF.

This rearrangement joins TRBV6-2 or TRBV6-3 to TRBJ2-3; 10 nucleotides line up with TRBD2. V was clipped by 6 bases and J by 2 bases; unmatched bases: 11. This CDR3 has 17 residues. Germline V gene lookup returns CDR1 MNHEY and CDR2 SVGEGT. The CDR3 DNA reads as TGTGCCAGCAGCCCTCCACTAGCGGGACAATTCACAGATACGCAGTATTTT. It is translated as CASSPPLAGQFTDTQYF.

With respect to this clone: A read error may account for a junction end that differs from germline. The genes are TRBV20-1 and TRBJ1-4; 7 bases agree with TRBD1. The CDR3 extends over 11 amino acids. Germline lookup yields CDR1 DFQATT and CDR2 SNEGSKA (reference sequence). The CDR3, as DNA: TGCAGTGCCACCCCAGAGGGACAGAGACTTTTT. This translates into CSATPEGQRLF.

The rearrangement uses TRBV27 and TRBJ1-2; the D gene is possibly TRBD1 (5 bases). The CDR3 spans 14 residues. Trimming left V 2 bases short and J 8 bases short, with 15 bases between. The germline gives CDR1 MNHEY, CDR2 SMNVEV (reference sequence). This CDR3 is CASSLEARAKGYTF. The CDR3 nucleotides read TGTGCCAGCAGTTTAGAAGCCAGGGCAAAGGGCTACACCTTC.

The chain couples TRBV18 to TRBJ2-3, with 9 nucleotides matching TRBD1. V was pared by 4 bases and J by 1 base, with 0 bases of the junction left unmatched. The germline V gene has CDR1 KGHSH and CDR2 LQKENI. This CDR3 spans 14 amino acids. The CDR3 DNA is TGTGCCAGCTCACGGGACAGGGGCACAGATACGCAGTATTTT. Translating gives CASSRDRGTDTQYF.

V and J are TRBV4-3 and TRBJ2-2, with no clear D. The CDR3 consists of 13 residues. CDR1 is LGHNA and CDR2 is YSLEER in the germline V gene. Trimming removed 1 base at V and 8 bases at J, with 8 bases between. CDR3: CASSQATSGELFF. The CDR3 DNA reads TGCGCCAGCAGCCAAGCCACTTCGGGGGAGCTGTTTTTT.

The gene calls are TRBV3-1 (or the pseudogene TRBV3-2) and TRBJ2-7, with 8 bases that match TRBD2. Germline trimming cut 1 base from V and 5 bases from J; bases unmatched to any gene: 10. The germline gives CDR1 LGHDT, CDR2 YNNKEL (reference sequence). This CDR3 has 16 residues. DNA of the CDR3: TGTGCCAGCAGCCAAGGCTTTGAAGCGGGAGCTAACGAGCAGTACTTC. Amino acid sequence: CASSQGFEAGANEQYF.

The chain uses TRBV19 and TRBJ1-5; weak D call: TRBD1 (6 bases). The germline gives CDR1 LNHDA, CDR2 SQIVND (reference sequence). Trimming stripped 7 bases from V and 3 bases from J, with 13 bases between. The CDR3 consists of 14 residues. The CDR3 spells CASNQGPNNQPQHF. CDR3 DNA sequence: TGTGCCAGTAATCAGGGGCCCAACAATCAGCCCCAGCATTTT.

The CDR3 nucleotides read TGTGCCAGCAGCTTCGCAGCGGGGGGCGAGCAGTACTTC. As protein: CASSFAAGGEQYF. The chain recombines TRBV7-9 with TRBJ2-7; TRBD2 matches 9 bases. The germline gives CDR1 SEHNR, CDR2 FQNEAQ (reference sequence). The CDR3 consists of 13 residues. V lost 3 bases and J lost 6; bases outside the gene matches: 3.